This T cell receptor (beta chain) appears in the sequencing data of a study of neurological immune-mediated disorders. J was trimmed by 7 bases and V by 1 base; bases with no gene match: 9. CDR1 is DFQATT and CDR2 is SNEGSKA in the germline V gene (reference sequence). This CDR3 has 14 amino acids. TCRdb recomputed calls from the 5' RACE reads with MiXCR, one row per CDR3 protein. The data contain about 40,000 distinct CDR3 sequences, about 2.3% of them seen just once; the ten biggest clones take up 2% to 2.5%. This clonotype showed up many times. The chain joins TRBV20-1 to TRBJ2-7, with 8 positions matching TRBD2. The clonotype was recovered from a man aged 45-65 years with multiple sclerosis. Sequenced: PBMCs. For the CDR3, the DNA is TGCAGTGCTAGAGCCACCCGGGGGACTAGAGAGCAGTACTTC. Translating gives CSARATRGTREQYF.